This TCR beta chain was sequenced for a study of T cells after yellow fever vaccination. The overall study: When fractions had low cell numbers, they were prepared with SMART-Seq v4 Ultra Low Input.

Study-wide results and limits: Clones that expanded after primary vaccination mostly reappeared after the booster (roughly 95% CD4, approximately 85% CD8).

The 5'RACE template-switching step produced TCR cDNA and added a universal primer site and UMIs. TCRdb ran MiXCR on the 5' RACE reads and lists one entry per CDR3 protein. This table holds a few hundred thousand distinct CDR3 sequences, around 6.4% found once. Comments on this clonotype: Its antigen is as yet unknown.

Germline values: CDR1 DFQATT, CDR2 SNEGSKA (reference sequence). Trimming pared 5 bases from V and 3 bases from J, leaving 18 bases between. This CDR3 has 15 residues. The chain joins TRBV20-1 to TRBJ2-3; D is unclear. The TCR sequence derives from a young man who received the YFV17D yellow fever vaccine. The source material was PBMCs, sampled 5 days after the yellow fever booster vaccination. DNA of the CDR3: TGCAGTGCTCCCCTACTCGGGTCCTTTACAGATACGCAGTATTTT. Translation gives CSAPLLGSFTDTQYF.